This T cell receptor (beta chain) was retrieved from a study of OX40 agonist ivuxolimab in advanced cancers. Study-level background: Ivuxolimab, which targeted the costimulatory receptor OX40 (CD134), was an agonistic, fully human IgG2 monoclonal antibody. Three dose-escalation patients achieved partial responses, one with hepatocellular carcinoma and two with cutaneous melanoma. Among the 52 dose-escalation patients, roughly 20 had hepatocellular carcinoma, roughly 15 melanoma, 9 renal cell carcinoma and 9 head and neck cancer. Intravenous ivuxolimab was administered to patients every 2 weeks at six dose levels: 0.01, 0.1, 0.3, 1.5, 3 and 10 mg/kg. Peripheral TCRbeta sequencing was intended to test whether TCR sequence diversity was altered and clonal T-cell expansion was caused by ivuxolimab. Prior anti-PD-1, anti-PD-L1 or anti-CTLA-4 therapy was permitted, and about 40% of dose-escalation patients had received checkpoint inhibitors. The dose-escalation cohort was 82.7% male with a mean age of roughly 62 years, ranging from roughly 20 to 85. The paper covers the monotherapy dose-escalation part of the phase I ivuxolimab trial, which included N ≈ 54 patients. What the authors observed across the whole study: In partial responders in the 0.1-3.0 mg/kg groups, normalized peripheral clonal expansion was found to be among the lowest, especially among CD8+ T cells. Low levels of normalized T-cell clonal expansion were also seen in some nonresponding patients. On average, CD8+ T cells showed more expanded clones than CD4+ T cells after ivuxolimab. The antigen specificity of the clonally expanded peripheral T cells was not determined. Clonal expansion of both CD4+ and CD8+ blood T cells was observed from baseline to week 6 at doses 0.1 to 3.0 mg/kg.

Patients with a history of autoimmune disease or receiving systemic immunosuppression were excluded from the trial. In every dose cohort, peripheral blood was drawn for TCR sequencing at baseline, cycle 4 day 1, and cycle 7 day 1. The samples were taken from a phase I, first-in-human, multicenter, open-label dose-escalation trial of ivuxolimab. Adults with locally advanced or metastatic head and neck squamous cell, hepatocellular, melanoma or renal cell carcinoma were enrolled in the trial. Before TCR sequencing, CD4+ and CD8+ T cells were separately sorted from peripheral blood. This clone was detected once. Its target antigen remains unknown. No much larger clone exists at a distance of one base, and base qualities are not known. Genomic DNA was extracted from sorted cells for sequencing of the TCRbeta CDR3 region. TCRbeta CDR3 regions were sequenced using the immunoSEQ Assay. TCRdb carries this immuneACCESS record with in-frame sequences only. Its versions omit some clonotypes, under half of them owing to an unresolved V gene in the studies checked, with the rest unexplained. The sample profile shows tens of thousands of clones; roughly 85% of them were found once. The ten largest clones capture approximately 35% of the sample.

The source was CD4+ or CD8+ T cells sorted from blood, collected in a trial of the OX40 agonist ivuxolimab. This sequence was found in an adult with an advanced solid tumor such as melanoma, head and neck, liver or kidney cancer.

The CDR3 has the sequence CASSEDASALQETQYF. The nucleotide sequence is given as TGTGCCAGCAGTGAAGATGCCTCGGCGCTCCAAGAGACCCAGTACTTC. The receptor chain draws on TRBV27 and TRBJ2-5, with no confident D gene call. Based on the germline V gene (reference sequence), the CDR1 and CDR2 sequences are MNHEY and SMNVEV. The junction carries 17 bases between V and J, which are trimmed by 5 bases and 1 base respectively. Reading from cysteine to phenylalanine, the CDR3 counts 16 amino acids. Left in the record is the CDR3 DNA by itself, 48 bases read in frame from the first base.